The subject of this entry is one TCR beta chain. The germline gives CDR1 GTSNPN, CDR2 SVGIG (reference sequence). The V end lost 2 bases, the J end lost 0 bases, and 14 bases lay between the germline ends. CDR3 length: 16 residues. Authors' processing steps: The authors estimated nucleated cell counts from reference gene primer amplification. Here immunoSEQ multiplex PCR was the method, and the copy in TCRdb shows in-frame clones only, minus some. The D gene and trimming were derived from the DNA, and the V and J assignments and clone size from that table. The table lists about 76,000 clones, 85% of them singletons, with roughly 8.9% in the top ten. The data were taken from a study of blood T cell repertoires in COVID-19. Study-wide background: Spain, Italy and the United States supplied samples that represented acute and convalescent COVID-19.

V gene TRBV30 combines with J gene TRBJ1-5; D may be TRBD1 (6 bases). This clonotype originated in a man aged 50-60 years with COVID-19, enrolled during active disease. The specimen sequenced was peripheral blood. For the CDR3, the DNA is TGTGCCTGGAGTCCAACAGGGCAATATAGCAATCAGCCCCAGCATTTT. Translated, it gives CAWSPTGQYSNQPQHF.